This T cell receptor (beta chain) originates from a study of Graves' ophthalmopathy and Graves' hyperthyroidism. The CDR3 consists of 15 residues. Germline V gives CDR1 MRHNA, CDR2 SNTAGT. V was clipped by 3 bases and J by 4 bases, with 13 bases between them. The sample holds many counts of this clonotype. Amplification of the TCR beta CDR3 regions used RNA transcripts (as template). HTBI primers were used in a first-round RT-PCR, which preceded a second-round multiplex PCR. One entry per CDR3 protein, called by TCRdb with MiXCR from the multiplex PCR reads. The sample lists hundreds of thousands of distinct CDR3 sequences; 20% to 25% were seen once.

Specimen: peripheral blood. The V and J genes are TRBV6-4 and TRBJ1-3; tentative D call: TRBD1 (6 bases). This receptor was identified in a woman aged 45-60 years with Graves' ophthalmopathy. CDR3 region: CASSEIAGAGNTIYF. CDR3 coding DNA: TGTGCCAGCAGTGAAATTGCAGGGGCAGGAAACACCATATATTTT.